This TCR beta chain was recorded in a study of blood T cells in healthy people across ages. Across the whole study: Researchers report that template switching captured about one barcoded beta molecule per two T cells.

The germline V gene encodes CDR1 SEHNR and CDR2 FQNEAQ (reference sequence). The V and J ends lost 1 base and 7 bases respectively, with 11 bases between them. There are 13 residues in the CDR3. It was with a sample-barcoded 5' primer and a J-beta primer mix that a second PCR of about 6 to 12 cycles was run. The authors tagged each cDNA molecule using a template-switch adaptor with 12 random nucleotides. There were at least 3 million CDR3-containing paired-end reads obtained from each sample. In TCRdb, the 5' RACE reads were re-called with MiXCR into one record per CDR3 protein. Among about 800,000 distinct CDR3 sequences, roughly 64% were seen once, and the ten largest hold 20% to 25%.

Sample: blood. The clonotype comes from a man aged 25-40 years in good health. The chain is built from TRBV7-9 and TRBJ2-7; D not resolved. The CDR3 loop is CASSLELFNEQYF. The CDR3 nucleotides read TGTGCCAGCAGCTTAGAGCTCTTCAATGAGCAGTACTTC.